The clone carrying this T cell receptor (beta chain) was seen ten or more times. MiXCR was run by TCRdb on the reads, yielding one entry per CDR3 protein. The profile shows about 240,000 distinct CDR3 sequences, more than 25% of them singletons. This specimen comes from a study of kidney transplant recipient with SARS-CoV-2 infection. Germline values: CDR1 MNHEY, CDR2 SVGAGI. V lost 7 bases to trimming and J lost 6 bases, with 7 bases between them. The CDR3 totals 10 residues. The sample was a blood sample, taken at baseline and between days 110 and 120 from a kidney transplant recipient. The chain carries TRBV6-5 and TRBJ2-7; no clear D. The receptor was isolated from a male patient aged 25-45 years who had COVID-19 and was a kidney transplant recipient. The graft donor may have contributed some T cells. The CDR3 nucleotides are TGTGCCAGCAAAGGGTCCGAGCAGTACTTC. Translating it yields CASKGSEQYF.